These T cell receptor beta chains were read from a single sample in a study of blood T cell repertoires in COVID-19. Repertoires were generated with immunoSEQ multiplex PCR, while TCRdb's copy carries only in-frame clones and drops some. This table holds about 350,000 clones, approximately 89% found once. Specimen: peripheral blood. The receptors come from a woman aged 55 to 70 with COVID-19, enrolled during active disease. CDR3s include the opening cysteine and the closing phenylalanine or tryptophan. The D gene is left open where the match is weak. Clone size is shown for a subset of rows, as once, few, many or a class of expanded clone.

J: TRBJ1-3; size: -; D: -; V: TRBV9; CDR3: CASSVGWLPGNTIYF; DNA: TGTGCCAGCAGCGTAGGGTGGCTTCCTGGAAACACCATATATTTT
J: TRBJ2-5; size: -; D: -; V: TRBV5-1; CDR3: CASSVFQGETQYF; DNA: TGCGCCAGCAGCGTTTTTCAGGGGGAGACCCAGTACTTC
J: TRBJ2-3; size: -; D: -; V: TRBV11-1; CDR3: CASADQQGTDTQYF; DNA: TGTGCCAGCGCCGACCAACAGGGAACAGATACGCAGTATTTT
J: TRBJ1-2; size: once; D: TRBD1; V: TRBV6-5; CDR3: CASSYNRGGGYTF; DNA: TGTGCCAGCAGTTACAACAGGGGGGGTGGCTACACCTTC
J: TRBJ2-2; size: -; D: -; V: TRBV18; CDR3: CASSLHQGGANTGELFF; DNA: TGTGCCAGCTCACTACACCAGGGGGGCGCGAACACCGGGGAGCTGTTTTTT
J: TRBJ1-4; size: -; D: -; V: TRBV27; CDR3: CASRLQGRREKLFF; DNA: TGTGCCAGCCGTCTACAGGGAAGAAGGGAAAAACTGTTTTTT
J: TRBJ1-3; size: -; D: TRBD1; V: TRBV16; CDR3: CASSQDRAGNTIYF; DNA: TGTGCCAGCAGCCAGGACAGGGCTGGAAACACCATATATTTT
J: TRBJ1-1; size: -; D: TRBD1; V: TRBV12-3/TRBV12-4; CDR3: CASSLDRGPEAFF; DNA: TGTGCCAGCAGTTTGGACAGGGGCCCTGAAGCTTTCTTT
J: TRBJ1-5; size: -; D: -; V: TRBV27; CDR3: CASGVGQIDSNQPQHF; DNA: TGTGCCAGCGGGGTGGGGCAGATCGATAGCAATCAGCCCCAGCATTTT
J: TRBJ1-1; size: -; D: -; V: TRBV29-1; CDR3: CSVERDMNTEAFF; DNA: TGCAGCGTTGAAAGGGACATGAACACTGAAGCTTTCTTT
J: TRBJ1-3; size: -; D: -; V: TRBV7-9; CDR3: CASSLMGRVGNTIYF; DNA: TGTGCCAGCAGCTTAATGGGCAGGGTTGGAAACACCATATATTTT
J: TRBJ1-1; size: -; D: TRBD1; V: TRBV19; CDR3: CASSRTGGDGTEAFF; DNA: TGTGCCAGTAGTAGGACAGGGGGCGATGGCACTGAAGCTTTCTTT
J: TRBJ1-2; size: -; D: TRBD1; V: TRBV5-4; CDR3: CASSRTGGLYGYTF; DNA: TGTGCCAGCAGCAGAACAGGGGGGCTATATGGCTACACCTTC
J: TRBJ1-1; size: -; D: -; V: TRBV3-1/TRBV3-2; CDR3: CASSLSGGATEAFF; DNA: TGTGCCAGCAGCCTTAGCGGAGGGGCTACTGAAGCTTTCTTT
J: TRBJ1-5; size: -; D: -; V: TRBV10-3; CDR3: CAISHQGISNQPQHF; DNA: TGTGCCATCAGCCACCAGGGGATTAGCAATCAGCCCCAGCATTTT
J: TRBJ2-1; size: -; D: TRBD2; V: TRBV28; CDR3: CASSLIGTSLVGEQFF; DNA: TGTGCCAGCAGTTTAATTGGGACTAGCCTTGTCGGTGAGCAGTTCTTC
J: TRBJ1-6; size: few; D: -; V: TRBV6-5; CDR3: CASSPSPGDGRPLHF; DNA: TGTGCCAGCAGCCCCTCCCCAGGGGATGGCCGACCCCTCCACTTT
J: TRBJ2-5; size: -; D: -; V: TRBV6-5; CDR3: CASSYWAKQGETQYF; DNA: TGTGCCAGCAGTTATTGGGCGAAACAGGGAGAGACCCAGTACTTC
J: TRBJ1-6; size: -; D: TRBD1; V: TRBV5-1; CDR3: CASSLRDSLNSPLHF; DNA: TGCGCCAGCAGCCTCCGGGACAGCCTTAATTCACCCCTCCACTTT
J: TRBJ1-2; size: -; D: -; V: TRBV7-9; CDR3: CASSLTPANYGYTF; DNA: TGTGCCAGCAGCTTAACGCCAGCTAACTATGGCTACACCTTC
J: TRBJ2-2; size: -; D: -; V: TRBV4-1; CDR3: CASSQSPTGANTGELFF; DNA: TGCGCCAGCAGCCAATCCCCGACAGGCGCGAACACCGGGGAGCTGTTTTTT
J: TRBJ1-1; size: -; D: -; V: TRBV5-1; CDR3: CASSWGDGFEAFF; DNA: TGCGCCAGCAGCTGGGGGGACGGTTTTGAAGCTTTCTTT
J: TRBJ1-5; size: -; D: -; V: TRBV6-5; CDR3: CASSPTDSNQPQHF; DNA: TGTGCCAGCAGCCCGACAGATAGCAATCAGCCCCAGCATTTT
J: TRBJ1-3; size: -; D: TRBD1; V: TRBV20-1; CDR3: CSAIEGTGGWGNTIYF; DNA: TGCAGTGCTATTGAAGGGACAGGGGGCTGGGGAAACACCATATATTTT
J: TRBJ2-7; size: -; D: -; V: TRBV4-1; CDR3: CASSHTPGQYEQYF; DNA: TGCGCCAGCAGCCATACCCCAGGGCAATACGAGCAGTACTTC
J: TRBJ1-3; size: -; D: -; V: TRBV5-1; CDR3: CASSFWGRGLDTIYF; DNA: TGCGCCAGCAGCTTTTGGGGCAGGGGCTTAGACACCATATATTTT
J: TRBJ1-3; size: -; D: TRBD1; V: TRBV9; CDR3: CASNQGDELSGNTIYF; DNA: TGTGCCAGCAATCAGGGGGACGAACTCTCGGGAAACACCATATATTTT
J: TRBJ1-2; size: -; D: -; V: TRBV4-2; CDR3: CASSQEPRTNYGYTF; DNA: TGTGCCAGCAGCCAAGAGCCCAGAACTAACTATGGCTACACCTTC
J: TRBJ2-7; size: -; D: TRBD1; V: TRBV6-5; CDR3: CASSFVTGGYEQYF; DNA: TGTGCCAGCAGTTTCGTGACAGGGGGCTACGAGCAGTACTTC
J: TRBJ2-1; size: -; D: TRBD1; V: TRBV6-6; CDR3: CASTPGTGLWNEQFF; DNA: TGTGCCAGCACACCCGGGACAGGGCTATGGAATGAGCAGTTCTTC
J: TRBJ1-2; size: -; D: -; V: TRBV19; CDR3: CASSLRGGLYGYTF; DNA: TGTGCCAGTAGTCTTCGGGGGGGTCTCTATGGCTACACCTTC
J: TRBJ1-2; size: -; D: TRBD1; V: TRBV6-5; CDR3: CASRRTGANYGYTF; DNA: TGTGCCAGCAGGAGGACAGGGGCCAACTATGGCTACACCTTC
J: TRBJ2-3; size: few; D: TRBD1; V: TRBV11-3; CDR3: CASSPGQGKGPESTDTQYF; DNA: TGTGCCAGCAGCCCTGGACAGGGCAAGGGGCCAGAGAGCACAGATACGCAGTATTTT
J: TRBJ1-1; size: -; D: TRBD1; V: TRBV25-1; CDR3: CASTRTGMNTEAFF; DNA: TGTGCCAGCACCCGGACAGGGATGAACACTGAAGCTTTCTTT
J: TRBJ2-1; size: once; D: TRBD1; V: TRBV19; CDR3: CASRSQGDGEQFF; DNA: TGTGCCAGTAGGTCACAGGGGGACGGTGAGCAGTTCTTC
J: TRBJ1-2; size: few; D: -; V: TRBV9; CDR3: CASSVVPTDYGYTF; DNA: TGTGCCAGCAGCGTAGTACCGACAGACTATGGCTACACCTTC
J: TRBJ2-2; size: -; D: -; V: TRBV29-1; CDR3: CSRTGELFF; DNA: TGCAGCCGCACCGGGGAGCTGTTTTTT
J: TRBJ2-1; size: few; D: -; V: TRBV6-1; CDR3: CASSDPGNEQFF; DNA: TGTGCCAGCAGTGATCCGGGAAATGAGCAGTTCTTC
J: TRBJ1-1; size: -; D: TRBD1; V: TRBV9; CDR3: CASSADRGKGTEAFF; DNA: TGTGCCAGCAGCGCCGACAGGGGGAAAGGCACTGAAGCTTTCTTT
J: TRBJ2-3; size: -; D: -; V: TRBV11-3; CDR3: CASRYRGTSHNLDTQYF; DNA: TGTGCCAGCCGTTACAGGGGGACTAGCCACAATCTCGATACGCAGTATTTT
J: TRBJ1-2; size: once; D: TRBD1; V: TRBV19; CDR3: CASSMVGGTAPTNYGYTF; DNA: TGTGCCAGTAGTATGGTAGGGGGGACAGCGCCAACTAACTATGGCTACACCTTC
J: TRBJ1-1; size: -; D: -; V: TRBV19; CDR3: CASRTRRGEGNTEAFF; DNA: TGTGCCAGTAGAACCCGTCGGGGGGAGGGGAACACTGAAGCTTTCTTT